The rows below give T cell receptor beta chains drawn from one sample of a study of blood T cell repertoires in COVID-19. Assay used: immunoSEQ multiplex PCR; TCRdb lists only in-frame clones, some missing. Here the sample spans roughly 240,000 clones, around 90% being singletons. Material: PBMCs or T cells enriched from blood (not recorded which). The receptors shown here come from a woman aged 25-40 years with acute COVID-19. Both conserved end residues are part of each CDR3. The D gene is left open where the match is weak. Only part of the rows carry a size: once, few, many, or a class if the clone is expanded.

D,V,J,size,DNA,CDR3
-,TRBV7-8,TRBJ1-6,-,TGTGCCAGCAGGAGCCGTTTAGATAATTCACCCCTCCACTTT,CASRSRLDNSPLHF
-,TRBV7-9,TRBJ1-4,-,TGTGCCAGCACCAGCAGGGGCCATGGTGAAAAACTGTTTTTT,CASTSRGHGEKLFF
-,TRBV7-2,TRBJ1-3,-,TGTGCCAGCAGCCCCCGACAGGACTCTGGAAACACCATATATTTT,CASSPRQDSGNTIYF
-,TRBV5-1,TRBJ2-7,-,TGCGCCAGCAGTCATGACAGCTTCTCCTACGAGCAGTACTTC,CASSHDSFSYEQYF
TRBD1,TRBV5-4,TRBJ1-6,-,TGTGCCAGCAGCCCGCAGCCAGGGGGTTCACCCCTCCACTTT,CASSPQPGGSPLHF
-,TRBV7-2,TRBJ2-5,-,TGTGCCAGCAGCTTAGTTTCGGAGACCCAGTACTTC,CASSLVSETQYF
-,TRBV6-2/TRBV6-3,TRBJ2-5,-,TGTGCCAGCAGTCCACCGGCCCGACCCAAGCGGGAGACCCAGTACTTC,CASSPPARPKRETQYF
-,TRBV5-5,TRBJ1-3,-,TGTGCCAGCAGCATAACAGGAACTGGAAACACCATATATTTT,CASSITGTGNTIYF
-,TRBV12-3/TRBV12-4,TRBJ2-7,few,TGTGCCAGCAGTTTTCAGCGGAATGAGCAGTACTTC,CASSFQRNEQYF
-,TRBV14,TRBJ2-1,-,TGTGCCAGCAGCCAAAGACTAGACGGCGGTGAGCAGTTCTTC,CASSQRLDGGEQFF
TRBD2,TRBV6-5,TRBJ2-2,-,TGTGCCAGCAGTTACCTAACTAGCGCCACCGGGGAGCTGTTTTTT,CASSYLTSATGELFF
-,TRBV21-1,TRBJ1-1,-,TGTGCCAGCAGCAAAGCAAGGGGCACTGAAGCTTTCTTT,CASSKARGTEAFF
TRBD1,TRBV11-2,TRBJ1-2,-,TGTGCCAGCAGCCAAATGACAGGGAACTATGGCTACACCTTC,CASSQMTGNYGYTF
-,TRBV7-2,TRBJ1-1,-,TGTGCCAGCAGCTCTCGGACTGGAGCCACTGAAGCTTTCTTT,CASSSRTGATEAFF
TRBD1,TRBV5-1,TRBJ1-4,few,TGCGCCAGCAGCTTAGGACAGGGGGCGGAAAAACTGTTTTTT,CASSLGQGAEKLFF
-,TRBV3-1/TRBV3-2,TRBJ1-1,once,TGTGCCAGCAGCATACAGGGCACTGAAGCTTTCTTT,CASSIQGTEAFF
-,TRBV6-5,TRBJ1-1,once,TGTGCCAGCAGTTACTCGGAGGGTATCACTGAAGCTTTCTTT,CASSYSEGITEAFF
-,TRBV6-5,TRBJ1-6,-,TGTGCCAGCGGGCGGGCTTCGAATTCACCCCTCCACTTT,CASGRASNSPLHF
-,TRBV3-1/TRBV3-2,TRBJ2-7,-,TGTGCCAGCAGCCAAGGTCCTTACGAGCAGTACTTC,CASSQGPYEQYF
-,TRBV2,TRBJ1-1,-,TGTGCCAGCAGTGATGACCCGGGGGGGGTCACTGAAGCTTTCTTT,CASSDDPGGVTEAFF
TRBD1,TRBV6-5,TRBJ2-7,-,TGTGCCAGCAGTTACTCGGGACAGGGTTACGAGCAGTACTTC,CASSYSGQGYEQYF
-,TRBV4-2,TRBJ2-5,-,TGTGCCAGCAGCCCAATGGAGCCCCAAGAGACCCAGTACTTC,CASSPMEPQETQYF
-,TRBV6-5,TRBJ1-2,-,TGTGCCAGCAGTCCTTCTCGAACCGGGGGCTACACCTTC,CASSPSRTGGYTF
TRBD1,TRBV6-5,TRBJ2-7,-,TGTGCCAGCCTGGGGACAGGGGGATACGAGCAGTACTTC,CASLGTGGYEQYF
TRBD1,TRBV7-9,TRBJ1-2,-,TGTGCCAGCAGCGCGGACAGGGCTAACTATGGCTACACCTTC,CASSADRANYGYTF
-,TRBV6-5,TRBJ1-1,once,TGTGCCAGCAGTTACAATCTGGCTGGTGAAGCTTTCTTT,CASSYNLAGEAFF
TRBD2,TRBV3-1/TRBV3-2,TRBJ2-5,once,TGTGCCAGCAGCCAAGATCTAGCGGGGGGGCTGGAGACCCAGTACTTC,CASSQDLAGGLETQYF
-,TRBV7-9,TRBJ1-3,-,TGTGCCAGCAGCTTAAGGGAACTAGGTCTTTCTGGAAACACCATATATTTT,CASSLRELGLSGNTIYF
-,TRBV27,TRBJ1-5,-,TGTGCCAGCAGTTCTGTGAAAGGGGATACCAGCAATCAGCCCCAGCATTTT,CASSSVKGDTSNQPQHF
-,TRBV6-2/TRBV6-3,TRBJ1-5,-,TGTGCCAGCAGTTATAGGTATCAGCGGTATCGGTTTGCGCCCCAGCATTTT,CASSYRYQRYRFAPQHF
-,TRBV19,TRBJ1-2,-,TGTGCCAGTAGTAATTATGGCGGGACCACAACCTATGGCTACACCTTC,CASSNYGGTTTYGYTF
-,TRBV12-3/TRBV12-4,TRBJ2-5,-,TGTGCCAGCAGTCTGCCCCAGGGAGAGACCCAGTACTTC,CASSLPQGETQYF
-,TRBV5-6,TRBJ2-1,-,TGTGCCAGCAGCTTGGGACTCACTTCCTACAATGAGCAGTTCTTC,CASSLGLTSYNEQFF
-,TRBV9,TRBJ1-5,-,TGTGCCAGCAGCCCGAGTACCCAGGCGCCCCAGCATTTT,CASSPSTQAPQHF
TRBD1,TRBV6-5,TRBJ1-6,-,TGTGCCAGCAGGGGACAGGGCGGTTCACCCCTCCACTTT,CASRGQGGSPLHF
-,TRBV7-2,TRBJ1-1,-,TGTGCCAGCAGCCCAACCCGACAGAGCACTGAAGCTTTCTTT,CASSPTRQSTEAFF
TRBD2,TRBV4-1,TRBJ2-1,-,TGCGCCAGCAGCCAGTTTAGCGGGGGCATCAATGAGCAGTTCTTC,CASSQFSGGINEQFF
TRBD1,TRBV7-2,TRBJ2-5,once,TGTGCCAGCAGCTACAACGGACAGGCTGGAGAGACCCAGTACTTC,CASSYNGQAGETQYF
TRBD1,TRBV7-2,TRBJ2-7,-,TGTGCCAGCAGCCGGCGACAGGGGGCTTCCTACGAGCAGTACTTC,CASSRRQGASYEQYF
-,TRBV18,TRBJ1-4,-,TGTGCCAGCTCATCCTCCAAGGACACCTTGGGGGAAAAACTGTTTTTT,CASSSSKDTLGEKLFF
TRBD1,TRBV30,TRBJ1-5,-,TGTGCCTGGAGCAAAACCATTGGGACAGCAGAAAATCAGCCCCAGCATTTT,CAWSKTIGTAENQPQHF
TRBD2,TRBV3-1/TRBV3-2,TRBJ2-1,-,TGTGCCAGCAGTCCCCCGACTAGCGGGGGTTACAATGAGCAGTTCTTC,CASSPPTSGGYNEQFF
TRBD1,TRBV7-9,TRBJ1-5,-,TGTGCCAGCAGTGGACAGGGGTACCAGCCCCAGCATTTT,CASSGQGYQPQHF
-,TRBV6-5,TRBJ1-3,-,TGTGCCAGCAGTCAGGGATTAGCTGGAAACACCATATATTTT,CASSQGLAGNTIYF
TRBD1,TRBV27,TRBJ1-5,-,TGTGCCAGCAGTCTTTACAGGGGGGATCAGCCCCAGCATTTT,CASSLYRGDQPQHF
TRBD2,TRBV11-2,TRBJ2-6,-,TGTGCCAGCAGCTTAGTTCGGGAGGTATCTGGGGCCAACGTCCTGACTTTC,CASSLVREVSGANVLTF
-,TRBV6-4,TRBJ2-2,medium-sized,TGTGCCAGCAGTGACGGCAGGGCGGACACCGGGGAGCTGTTTTTT,CASSDGRADTGELFF